This T cell receptor beta chain stems from a study of T cells in Graves' hyperthyroidism and ophthalmopathy. Concerning this clonotype itself: Antigen unknown.

Newly diagnosed hyperthyroidism, duration under 2 months, in patients aged 18 to 65. With 3 bases clipped from V and 2 bases from J, the junction kept 7 bases outside the gene matches. The V gene's germline CDR1 is SGDLS and CDR2 YYNGEE. The length of the CDR3 is 17 residues. TCR beta CDR3 sequences were amplified from RNA transcripts. First-round RT-PCR of the TCR CDR3 relied on the HTBI primer set. TCRdb fed the multiplex PCR reads into MiXCR, producing one record per CDR3 protein. The sample gives 500,000 to 600,000 distinct CDR3 sequences, around 42% of which show up once; more than 7% is in the top ten. Findings and caveats of the study: The blood repertoire included most of the expanded thyroid clonotypes above 0.001.

This TCR was sampled from a woman aged 18-30 years with Graves' hyperthyroidism. Specimen: peripheral blood or thyroid tissue (not recorded which). This chain joins TRBV9 and TRBJ2-3; TRBD2 aligns across 12 bases. The CDR3 here is CASSGGTSGRPTDTQYF. The CDR3 DNA is TGTGCCAGCAGCGGTGGGACTAGCGGGCGTCCCACAGATACGCAGTATTTT. Looking up the rest from reference TRBV9 and TRBJ2-3 gives the full variable domain: DSGVTQTPKHLITATGQRVTLRCSPRSGDLSVYWYQQSLDQGLQFLIQYYNGEERAKGNILERFSAQQFPDLHSELNLSSLELGDSALYFCASSGGTSGRPTDTQYFGPGTRLTVL.